A selection of T cell receptor beta chains follows, all from one sample in a study of radiotherapy plus CTLA-4 blockade in lung cancer. TCRdb keeps only in-frame clones here, not all; method: immunoSEQ multiplex PCR. The table has about 100,000 clones, about 80% seen once; the top ten hold 0.75% to 0.85%. The specimen was peripheral blood, collected from a patient treated with radiotherapy plus ipilimumab. The receptors come from a human donor with non-small cell lung cancer who had stable disease on radiotherapy plus ipilimumab. The CDR3 runs from the conserved cysteine through the conserved F or W. A D gene is named only where the DNA matches it firmly. Clone size appears in some rows only: once, few, many, or a class for an expanded clone.

D	V	size	J	DNA	CDR3
NA	TRBV18	NA	TRBJ2-7	TGTGCCAGCTCACCAAGTAGCAGCTCTACCGAGCAGTACTTC	CASSPSSSSTEQYF
NA	TRBV9	NA	TRBJ1-1	TGTGCCAGCAGCTTTGGGGGAGGGATTACTGAAGCTTTCTTT	CASSFGGGITEAFF
NA	TRBV4-2	NA	TRBJ2-7	TGTGCCAGCAGCCAAGCGGGGACCGGCTACGAGCAGTACTTC	CASSQAGTGYEQYF
TRBD1	TRBV27	NA	TRBJ1-2	TGTGCCAGCAGCATAAGGACAGGGTATGGCTACACCTTC	CASSIRTGYGYTF
TRBD2	TRBV9	once	TRBJ2-3	TGTGCCAGCAGCTTCCGGACTAGCGGTGGAGATACGCAGTATTTT	CASSFRTSGGDTQYF
NA	TRBV7-2	once	TRBJ1-4	TGTGTCAGCAGTCCACAGTTAGGGGCAACTAATGAAAAACTGTTTTTT	CVSSPQLGATNEKLFF
NA	TRBV5-8	NA	TRBJ2-5	TGTGCCAGCAGCTGGGGGGCCCGGGGCCAAGAGACCCAGTACTTC	CASSWGARGQETQYF
TRBD1	TRBV28	few	TRBJ2-7	TGTGCCAGCAGTTTATACGGGGACAGGGTAGACGAGCAGTACTTC	CASSLYGDRVDEQYF
NA	TRBV11-2	NA	TRBJ1-1	TGTGCCAGCAGCGGGGGGGGGCAACGTACTGAAGCTTTCTTT	CASSGGGQRTEAFF
NA	TRBV6-4	once	TRBJ1-6	TGTGCCAGCAGTGACTCAGCTTATAATTCACCCCTCCACTTT	CASSDSAYNSPLHF
NA	TRBV18	once	TRBJ2-5	TGTGCCAGCTCACCTCGTTCCCTCCAAGAGACCCAGTACTTC	CASSPRSLQETQYF
NA	TRBV6-1	NA	TRBJ2-5	TGTGCCAGCAATTCAGGGGATTGGGCAGAGACCCAGTACTTC	CASNSGDWAETQYF
NA	TRBV27	NA	TRBJ1-4	TGTGCCAGCAGACCGGGACCCGGAGGGGGTGAAAAACTGTTTTTT	CASRPGPGGGEKLFF
TRBD1	TRBV28	NA	TRBJ1-3	TGTGCCAGCAGTTTAGGGACAGGCCCCTCTGGAAACACCATATATTTT	CASSLGTGPSGNTIYF
NA	TRBV9	NA	TRBJ2-7	TGTGCCAGCAGCCCTCGAGACAAACACTCCTACGAGCAGTACTTC	CASSPRDKHSYEQYF
NA	TRBV14	NA	TRBJ2-5	TGTGCCAGCAGCCAAGAGCTCAGGGGAGAGACCCAGTACTTC	CASSQELRGETQYF
TRBD1	TRBV7-9	NA	TRBJ1-4	TGTGCCAGCAGCCGAACAGGGGGCTGGGAAAAACTGTTTTTT	CASSRTGGWEKLFF
NA	TRBV5-5	NA	TRBJ1-4	TGTGCCAGCAGCAAAAGGACATTTGCAACTAATGAAAAACTGTTTTTT	CASSKRTFATNEKLFF
NA	TRBV6-6	NA	TRBJ2-3	TGTGCCAGCAGTCGCCTGACCCCCCAACTCGCAGATACGCAGTATTTT	CASSRLTPQLADTQYF
NA	TRBV5-5	once	TRBJ1-4	TGTGCCAGCAGCTTGGGAGGCGCCCCTTATAATGAAAAACTGTTTTTT	CASSLGGAPYNEKLFF
NA	TRBV27	NA	TRBJ2-7	TGTGCCAGCAGTTTATCCAGGGGAGGTGAGCAGTACTTC	CASSLSRGGEQYF
NA	TRBV2	NA	TRBJ1-5	TGTGCCAGCAGTGGAGGGGGCAATCAGCCCCAGCATTTT	CASSGGGNQPQHF
NA	TRBV7-9	NA	TRBJ1-4	TGTGCCAGCAGCTACGACCGGGGGAATGAAAAACTGTTTTTT	CASSYDRGNEKLFF
TRBD2	TRBV19	NA	TRBJ2-1	TGTGCCAGTAGTTCGGAGGGACTAGCGACGTACAATGAGCAGTTCTTC	CASSSEGLATYNEQFF
NA	TRBV6-6	once	TRBJ2-1	TGTGCCAGCAGTTATTTCCAGCGGGTCTCCTACAATGAGCAGTTCTTC	CASSYFQRVSYNEQFF
NA	TRBV5-1	NA	TRBJ1-1	TGCGCCAGCAGCTTGAACTGGGGATTCGGGACTGAAGCTTTCTTT	CASSLNWGFGTEAFF
TRBD2	TRBV30	NA	TRBJ2-3	TGTGCCTGGTCCACTAGCGGGAAGGCAGATACGCAGTATTTT	CAWSTSGKADTQYF
NA	TRBV7-3	NA	TRBJ2-2	TGTGCCAGCAGCGGTCGTACCACCGGGGAGCTGTTTTTT	CASSGRTTGELFF
TRBD1	TRBV28	NA	TRBJ2-7	TGTGCCAGCAGCCCAGGGGGGACAGGGAGTTCCGAGCAGTACTTC	CASSPGGTGSSEQYF
NA	TRBV19	NA	TRBJ1-1	TGTGCCAGTAGTATAGCGGAGGGTGTCACTGAAGCTTTCTTT	CASSIAEGVTEAFF
NA	TRBV14	NA	TRBJ2-3	TGTGCCAGCAGCCCTCCGACGGGGACAAATACGCAGTATTTT	CASSPPTGTNTQYF
NA	TRBV28	few	TRBJ1-2	TGTGCCAGCAGTTTAACTGGAGGGTCGGTCGGCTACACCTTC	CASSLTGGSVGYTF
TRBD1	TRBV11-3	NA	TRBJ2-7	TGTGCCAGCAGCTTAGACGCCAGGGGGCTGAACGAGCAGTACTTC	CASSLDARGLNEQYF
NA	TRBV6-1	NA	TRBJ1-3	TGTGCCAGCAGTGAAAACCCGGCAAGGGGACGGCTGTCTAGGAACACCATATATTTT	CASSENPARGRLSRNTIYF
TRBD2	TRBV5-1	NA	TRBJ2-7	TGCGCCAGCAGCGAAATCTGGACCGGGGAGGGATCCTACGAGCAGTACTTC	CASSEIWTGEGSYEQYF
TRBD1	TRBV28	NA	TRBJ2-5	TGTGCCAGCAGTTTACTCTCTCCTGGACAGGGGAGTGAGACCCAGTACTTC	CASSLLSPGQGSETQYF
TRBD1	TRBV28	NA	TRBJ2-4	TGTGCCAGCAGTTTTAGGACAGGGGGATCCAAAAACATTCAGTACTTC	CASSFRTGGSKNIQYF
NA	TRBV5-1	NA	TRBJ1-6	TGCGCCAGCAGCTTGGGTGACGTTAATTCACCCCTCCACTTT	CASSLGDVNSPLHF
NA	TRBV4-2	once	TRBJ2-1	TGTGCCAGCAGCCCCGCTGACAGTGTGGGGAAGTTCTTC	CASSPADSVGKFF
NA	TRBV7-2	NA	TRBJ2-1	TGTGCCAGCAGCTTAATGGCCGGAAATGAGCAGTTCTTC	CASSLMAGNEQFF
NA	TRBV4-2	NA	TRBJ2-1	TGTGCCAGCAGCCCGAGCGCACAAGCCTACAATGAGCAGTTCTTC	CASSPSAQAYNEQFF
NA	TRBV7-7	once	TRBJ1-5	TGTGCTAGCAGCAAGGGGGTAGATCAGCCCCAGCATTTT	CASSKGVDQPQHF